The sequence of this T cell receptor (beta chain) was determined in a study of blood T cells in healthy people across ages. Study-wide points: TCR beta diversity correlated strongly with naive T cell percentage. Per million T cells, the diversity of TCR beta decreased roughly linearly as age advanced.

V was cut by 9 bases and J by 6 bases, with 14 bases left in between. Germline values: CDR1 ENHRY, CDR2 SYGVKD. CDR3 length equals 12 residues. Combining a sample-barcoded 5' primer with a J-beta primer mix, a second PCR ran for 7 to 11 cycles. TCRdb called the 5' RACE reads again in MiXCR, with one record for every CDR3 protein. The profile shows 750,000 to 1,000,000 distinct CDR3 sequences, 25% to 35% of them singletons. With respect to this clonotype: Its antigen is unknown.

The sample also formed part of further work on T cells of mothers and their children. That paper states: Study donors consisted of a few healthy Caucasian mothers and their six children. A second PCR was performed with the M1S primer. This primer added sample barcodes and 2-4 random nucleotides.

This sequence was found in a middle-aged woman in good health. What was sequenced was blood. V is TRBV10-3 and J is TRBJ1-1, with D possibly being TRBD1 (5 bases). The CDR3 DNA reads TGTGCCATGGGGACCTTCGGGGCTGAAGCTTTCTTT. Translating it yields CAMGTFGAEAFF.